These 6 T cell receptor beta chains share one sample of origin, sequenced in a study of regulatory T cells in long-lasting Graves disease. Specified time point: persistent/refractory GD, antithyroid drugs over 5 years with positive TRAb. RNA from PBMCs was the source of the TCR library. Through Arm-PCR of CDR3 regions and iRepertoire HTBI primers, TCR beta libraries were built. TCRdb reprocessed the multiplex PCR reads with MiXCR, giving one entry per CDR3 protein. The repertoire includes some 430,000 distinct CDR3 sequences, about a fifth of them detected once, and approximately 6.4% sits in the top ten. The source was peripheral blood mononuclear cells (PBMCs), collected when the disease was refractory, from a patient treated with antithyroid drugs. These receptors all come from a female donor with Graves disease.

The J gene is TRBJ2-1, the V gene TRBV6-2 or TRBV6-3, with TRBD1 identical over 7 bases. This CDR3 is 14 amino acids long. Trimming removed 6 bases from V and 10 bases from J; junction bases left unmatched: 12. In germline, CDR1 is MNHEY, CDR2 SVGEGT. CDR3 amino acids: CASSIQGPSAEQFF. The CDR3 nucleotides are TGTGCCAGCAGCATACAGGGGCCGTCGGCGGAGCAGTTCTTC.

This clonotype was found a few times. The CDR3 reads CASSLGGAFGYGYTF. CDR3 DNA: TGCGCCAGCAGCTTGGGCGGGGCTTTCGGCTATGGCTACACCTTC. This chain connects TRBV5-1 to TRBJ1-2, with D possibly matching TRBD1 (5 bases). With 0 bases removed from V and 4 bases from J, the gap between germline ends came to 13 bases. The CDR3 contains 15 residues. Germline V CDR1 and CDR2: SGHRS, YFSETQ.

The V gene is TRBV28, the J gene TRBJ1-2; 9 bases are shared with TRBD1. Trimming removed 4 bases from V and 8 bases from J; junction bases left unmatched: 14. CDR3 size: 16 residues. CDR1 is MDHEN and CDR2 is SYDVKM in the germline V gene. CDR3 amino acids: CASSSPSGTGFWGYTF. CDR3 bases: TGTGCCAGCAGTTCCCCGTCGGGGACAGGGTTTTGGGGCTACACCTTC.

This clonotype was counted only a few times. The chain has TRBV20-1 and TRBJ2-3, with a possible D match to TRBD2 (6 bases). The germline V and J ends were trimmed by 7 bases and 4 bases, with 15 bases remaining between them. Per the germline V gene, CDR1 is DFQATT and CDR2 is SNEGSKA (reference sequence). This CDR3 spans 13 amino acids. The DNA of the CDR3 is TGCAGTGTGAGGAGGGAGCGTTCAGATACGCAGTATTTT. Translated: CSVRRERSDTQYF.

The CDR3 DNA follows: TGTGCCAGCAGTAGGGACAGGGTGAGTGCTGAGCAGTTCTTC. Protein sequence: CASSRDRVSAEQFF. This sequence joins TRBV28 and TRBJ2-1, with 9 bases fitting TRBD1. CDR1 is MDHEN and CDR2 is SYDVKM in the germline V gene. Unmatched junction bases numbered 8, after V lost 5 bases and J lost 9 bases. The CDR3 is made up of 14 amino acids.

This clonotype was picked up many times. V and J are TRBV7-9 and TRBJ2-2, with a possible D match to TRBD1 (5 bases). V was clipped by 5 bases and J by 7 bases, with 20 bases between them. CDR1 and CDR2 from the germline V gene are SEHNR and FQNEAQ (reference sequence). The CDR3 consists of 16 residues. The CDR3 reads CASSPSPNRSNGELFF. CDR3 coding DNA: TGTGCCAGCAGCCCCTCCCCGAACAGGTCAAACGGGGAGCTGTTTTTT.